This entry features one T cell receptor (beta chain) sequence. The target antigen is unknown. The read terminates 3 residues ahead of where the CDR3 ends, so the germline J gene completes it. V was shortened by 0 bases and J by 7 bases, with 9 bases between the two germline ends. The length of the CDR3 is 14 residues. Germline V lookup: CDR1 MNHNS, CDR2 SASEGT. These data come from a study of T cells in women clearing cervical HPV infection. Data came from immunoSEQ multiplex PCR; TCRdb stores just in-frame clones and leaves some out. The table gives more than 20,000 clones; the top ten clones make up roughly 10% of it. Whole-study findings and limits: Repertoire richness, not evenness, was significantly elevated in CIN3+ cases versus controls.

This TCR was recovered from a woman aged 18 to 75 with a cervical HPV16 infection that either progressed to CIN3+ or cleared (not recorded which). V and J are TRBV6-1 and TRBJ2-2, with D unresolved. The sample comprised blood buffy coat. The covered CDR3 bases are TGTGCCAGCAGTGAAGCATCAGTGAGCGGGGAG. It encodes CASSEASVSGE. The whole CDR3 reads CASSEASVSGELFF.